This T cell receptor (beta chain) was recorded in a study of cytomegalovirus exposure and HLA in healthy donors. Study outcomes and limitations: Confirmation was obtained in vitro that a few CMV-associated chains are specific for CMV antigens. Analyzed later, most CMV-associated TCR beta chains appeared HLA-restricted.

This clone was found a few times. What it recognizes is unknown. This CDR3 region has 14 residues. Trimming shortened V by 5 bases and J by 3 bases, and 10 bases separated the two germline ends. Germline values: CDR1 SGHTA, CDR2 FQGTGA. It was with 60 Vbeta and 13 Jbeta primers that the PCR ran. Profiled with immunoSEQ multiplex PCR; TCRdb holds only in-frame clones, not every one. The data contain about 190,000 clones, roughly 13% of them singletons. This clonotype was obtained from a man in his fifties or sixties in good health and CMV-seropositive. The genes are TRBV7-3 and TRBJ2-2, with a weak D call TRBD1 (5 bases). The sequenced sample was PBMCs. The CDR3 DNA reads TGTGCCAGCAGCCTGGGGCTTTACACCGGGGAGCTGTTTTTT. Amino acids: CASSLGLYTGELFF.